The clone carrying this T cell receptor beta chain was detected a few times. This sample stems from a study of metastatic and nonmetastatic thyroid tumors. TCRdb re-processed the PCR reads through MiXCR. Of almost 85,000 clones in the sample, approximately 13% are singletons; the top ten hold approximately 8.8%. No treatment of any kind had been given to any patient before thyroid surgery. The CDR3 loop spans 14 amino acids. V was pared by 5 bases and J by 5 bases, with 12 bases between. The germline CDR1 and CDR2 sequences are MDHEN and SYDVKM. This clonotype was sampled from a female donor with papillary thyroid cancer or a benign thyroid nodule (not recorded which). Some clones in this sample may be carry-over from other donors' samples. The V and J genes are TRBV28 and TRBJ1-4, with D perhaps TRBD1 (5 bases). The material sequenced was tumor tissue. The CDR3 protein is CASSVEDRNEKLFF. The CDR3 bases are TGTGCCAGCAGTGTAGAAGACAGAAATGAAAAACTGTTTTTT.